The sequence of this T cell receptor (beta chain) was determined in a study of T cells after yellow fever vaccination. Study-level findings and limits: Subsequent to the booster, the majority of primary-vaccination clones reappeared (96% CD4, about 90% CD8). The secondary response showed a weaker magnitude and a faster peak, day 5 versus 15.

Trimming pared 5 bases from V and 0 bases from J, leaving 9 bases between. This CDR3 has 14 residues. Germline CDR1 MNHEY, CDR2 SMNVEV (reference sequence). Note on this clonotype: The antigen is undetermined.

A single record per CDR3 protein comes from TCRdb applying MiXCR to the 5' RACE reads. The sample contains approximately 93,000 distinct CDR3 sequences, roughly 5.8% of which appear only once. The input for sequencing was CD8+ T cells sorted from PBMCs, taken 10 days after the yellow fever booster vaccination. This chain connects TRBV27 to TRBJ2-3; D uncertain. This TCR derives from a man younger than 35 who received the YFV17D yellow fever vaccine. CDR3 residues: CASSAADSTDTQYF. The CDR3 DNA reads as TGTGCCAGCAGTGCCGCGGACAGCACAGATACGCAGTATTTT.